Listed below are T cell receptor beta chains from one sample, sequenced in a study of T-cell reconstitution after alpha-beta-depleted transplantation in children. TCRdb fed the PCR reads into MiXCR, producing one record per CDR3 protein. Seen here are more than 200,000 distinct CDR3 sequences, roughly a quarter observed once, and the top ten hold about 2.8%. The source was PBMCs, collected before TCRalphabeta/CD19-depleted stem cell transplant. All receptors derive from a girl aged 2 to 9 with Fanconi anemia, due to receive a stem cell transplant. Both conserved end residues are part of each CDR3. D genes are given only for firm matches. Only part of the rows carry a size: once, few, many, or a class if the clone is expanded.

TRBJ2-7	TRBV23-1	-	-	TGCGCCAGCCAATCACGGACAGACGCCTACGAGCAGTACTTC	CASQSRTDAYEQYF
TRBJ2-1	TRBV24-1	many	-	TGTGCCACCAGTGATTTGGGGGGATGGGCCTACAATGAGCAGTTCTTC	CATSDLGGWAYNEQFF
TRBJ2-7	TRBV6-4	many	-	TGTGCCAGCAGTGATTTCGGTCATCTTAGCTCCTACGAGCAGTACTTC	CASSDFGHLSSYEQYF
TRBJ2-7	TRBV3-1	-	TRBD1	TGTGCCAGCAGCCAAACCGGGACAGGGGACGAGCAGTACTTC	CASSQTGTGDEQYF
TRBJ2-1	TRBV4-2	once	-	TGTGCCAGCAGCCGCCGATTTAGCGAGAGCTCCTACAATGAGCAGTTCTTC	CASSRRFSESSYNEQFF
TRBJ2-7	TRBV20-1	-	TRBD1	TGCAGTGCTAGAGACGTAGGGGGCTTAGCCTACGAGCAGTACTTC	CSARDVGGLAYEQYF
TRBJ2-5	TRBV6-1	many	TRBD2	TGTGCCAGCAGTCGAACGGGACTAGCCGCCCCAGAGACCCAGTACTTC	CASSRTGLAAPETQYF
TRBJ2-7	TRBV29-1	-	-	TGCAGCGCCCTGACCGCGTCCAATAGTCACGAGCAGTACTTC	CSALTASNSHEQYF
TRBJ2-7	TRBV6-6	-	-	TGTGCCAGCAGTTTTTCCCTTTACTACGAGCAGTACTTC	CASSFSLYYEQYF
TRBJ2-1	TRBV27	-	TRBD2	TGTGCCAGCAGTCGACTAGCGGGGTTAATCAATGAGCAGTTCTTC	CASSRLAGLINEQFF
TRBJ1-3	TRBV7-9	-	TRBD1	TGTGCCAGCAGCTTACGGACAGGTCCCTCTGGAAACACCATATATTTT	CASSLRTGPSGNTIYF
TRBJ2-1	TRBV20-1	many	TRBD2	TGCAGTGCGCACGTACCGGGACTAGCGCCCTACAATGAGCAGTTCTTC	CSAHVPGLAPYNEQFF
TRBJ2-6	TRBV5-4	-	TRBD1	TGTGCCGTCCCGCGGACAGGGCGTACTGGGGCCAACGTCCTGACTTTC	CAVPRTGRTGANVLTF
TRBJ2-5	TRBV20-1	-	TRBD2	TGCAGTGCTAGGGGGACTAGAGAAGAGACCCAGTACTTC	CSARGTREETQYF
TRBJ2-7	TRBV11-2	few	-	TGTGCCAGCAGCTCAGTTATTTGGCCTCGTTCAGGGTCCTACGAGCAGTACTTC	CASSSVIWPRSGSYEQYF
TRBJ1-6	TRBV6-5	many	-	TGTGCCAGCAGTTCAACAGGGCCCTATAATTCACCCCTCCACTTT	CASSSTGPYNSPLHF
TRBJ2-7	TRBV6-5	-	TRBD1	TGTGCCAGCAGTTACTCTCCACCTGGACAGGGCTACGAGCAGTACTTC	CASSYSPPGQGYEQYF
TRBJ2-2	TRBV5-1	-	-	TGCGCCAGCAGCTTGGAGCACCCGAACACCGGGGAGCTGTTTTTT	CASSLEHPNTGELFF
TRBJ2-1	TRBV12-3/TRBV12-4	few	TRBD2	TGTGCCAGTAACAACTGGGGACTAGCGACTTCAGGAAGCTCCTACAATGAGCAGTTCTTC	CASNNWGLATSGSSYNEQFF
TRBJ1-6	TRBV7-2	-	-	TGTGCCAGCAGCCAAGGGACCAGGCGGCCACCCCTCCACTTT	CASSQGTRRPPLHF
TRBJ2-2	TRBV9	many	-	TGTGCCAGCAGCCCTACTCAGAGCTACACCGGGGAGCTGTTTTTT	CASSPTQSYTGELFF
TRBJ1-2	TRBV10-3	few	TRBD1	TGTGCCATCAAAGAACAGGGGGCTGACTATGGCTACACCTTC	CAIKEQGADYGYTF
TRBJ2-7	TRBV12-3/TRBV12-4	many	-	TGTGCCAGCAGTTTTTCGTCCCGGCCCTACGAGCAGTACTTC	CASSFSSRPYEQYF
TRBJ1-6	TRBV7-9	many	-	TGTGCCAGCAGCTTGGCTCCCTCCTATAATTCACCCCTCCACTTT	CASSLAPSYNSPLHF
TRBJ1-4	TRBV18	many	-	TGTGCCAGCTCACCTTCGGGACGGGAAAAACTGTTTTTT	CASSPSGREKLFF
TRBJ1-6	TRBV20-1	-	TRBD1	TGCAGTGCTAGCGGGACAGGCGACTCACCCCTCCACTTT	CSASGTGDSPLHF
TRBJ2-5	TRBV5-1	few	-	TGCGCCAGCAGCTTAAGGATGCAAGAGACCCAGTACTTC	CASSLRMQETQYF
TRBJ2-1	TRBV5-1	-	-	TGCGCCAGCAGCTTTGCAGGGGACACCTACAATGAGCAGTTCTTC	CASSFAGDTYNEQFF
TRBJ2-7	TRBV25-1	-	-	TGTGCCAGCAGTGGAAGGAACATGCCCTACGAGCAGTACTTC	CASSGRNMPYEQYF
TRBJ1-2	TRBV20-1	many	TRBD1	TGCAGTGCTTCGGACAGGCTCTATGGCTACACCTTC	CSASDRLYGYTF
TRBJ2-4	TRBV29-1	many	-	TGCAGCGCCTCAACCTTGAGGGACATTCAGTACTTC	CSASTLRDIQYF
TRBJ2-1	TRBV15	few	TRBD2	TGTGCCACCAGCAGATCTAGCGGGAGGGCCGATTTGGGTCGGTTCTTC	CATSRSSGRADLGRFF
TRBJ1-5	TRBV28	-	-	TGTGCCAGCAGTTTATTGGTGGGCAATCAGCCCCAGCATTTT	CASSLLVGNQPQHF
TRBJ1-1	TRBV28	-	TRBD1	TGTGCCAGCAGTTCCCCGGGACAGGGGCGGGACACTGAAGCTTTCTTT	CASSSPGQGRDTEAFF
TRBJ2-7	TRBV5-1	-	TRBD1	TGCGCCAGCAGCTTGGGACCGGGACAGGCCCTCTACGAGCAGTACTTC	CASSLGPGQALYEQYF
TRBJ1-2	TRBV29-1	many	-	TGCAGCGTTGGTTGGGTGGGGCAGGCGAGAATGGGCTATGGCTACACCTTC	CSVGWVGQARMGYGYTF